Each of the 23 T cell receptor beta chains below was sequenced from the same sample in a study of T cell responses to AZD1222 COVID-19 vaccine. Profiled with immunoSEQ multiplex PCR; TCRdb holds only in-frame clones, not every one. The sample holds fewer than 110,000 clones, about 90% seen once. Sequenced here: peripheral blood, sampled on day 0 of AZD1222 vaccination. All receptors derive from an adult in good health.

J is TRBJ1-4 and V is TRBV9, with D perhaps TRBD1 (5 bases). The ends were cut back, 3 bases at V and 4 bases at J, with 10 bases in the middle. The CDR3 is 14 amino acids. Germline CDR1 SGDLS, CDR2 YYNGEE. DNA for the CDR3: TGTGCCAGCAGCGCGGGACGGAATAATGAAAAACTGTTTTTT. It yields the protein CASSAGRNNEKLFF.

This sequence joins TRBV21-1 and TRBJ1-4. TRBV21-1 is recorded as a pseudogene. The CDR3 loop spans 19 amino acids. CDR3 bases: TGTGCCAGCAGGGGTAAAGCCCCCCGGAGAGGCGAGAGGAATGAAAAACTGTTTTTT. This codes for CASRGKAPRRGERNEKLFF.

The chain carries TRBV11-2 and TRBJ1-1; D not certain. Germline CDR1 SGHAT, CDR2 FQNNGV. Trimming took off 1 base at V and 4 bases at J, with 7 bases between the two ends. There are 13 residues in the CDR3. The CDR3 here is CASSLAVITEAFF. The DNA of the CDR3 is TGTGCCAGCAGCTTAGCGGTGATCACTGAAGCTTTCTTT.

The chain couples TRBV29-1 to TRBJ1-3; maybe TRBD1 (5 bases). The germline V gene encodes CDR1 SQVTM and CDR2 ANQGSEA. There are 11 residues in the CDR3. V lost 4 bases to trimming and J lost 7 bases, with 8 bases between them. In DNA, the CDR3 is TGCAGCGTTGGTGGGGGGAACACCATATATTTT. It is translated as CSVGGGNTIYF.

This chain connects TRBV4-2 to TRBJ1-2, with D perhaps TRBD1 (6 bases). This CDR3 spans 15 amino acids. Germline V gene data show CDR1 as LGHNA and CDR2 as YNFKEQ. V dropped 0 bases and J dropped 4 bases, with 12 bases sitting between them. The CDR3 DNA is TGTGCCAGCAGCCAAGATCCGGGGGCCATCTATGGCTACACCTTC. Its protein product is CASSQDPGAIYGYTF.

J is TRBJ1-2 and V is TRBV4-2; D unresolved. Germline V gene data show CDR1 as LGHNA and CDR2 as YNFKEQ. V lost 2 bases and J lost 0, with 7 bases in between. CDR3 length equals 14 residues. This CDR3 reads CASSQPGSNYGYTF. Here the CDR3 DNA reads TGTGCCAGCAGCCAACCGGGATCTAACTATGGCTACACCTTC.

This clone was found once. CDR3 amino acids: CASSFIDPTDTQYF. The CDR3 nucleotides are TGTGCCAGCAGCTTCATCGACCCCACAGATACGCAGTATTTT. V usage is TRBV11-2 and J usage is TRBJ2-3; D remains ambiguous. Trimming took off 3 bases at V and 2 bases at J, with 9 bases between the two ends. The CDR3 is 14 amino acids. Per the germline V gene, CDR1 is SGHAT and CDR2 is FQNNGV.

This chain uses TRBV9 with TRBJ2-1; D ambiguous. Germline values: CDR1 SGDLS, CDR2 YYNGEE. CDR3 length equals 14 residues. V was trimmed by 0 bases and J by 10 bases, leaving 14 bases between them. The CDR3: CASSVVVGGSEQFF. CDR3 DNA sequence: TGTGCCAGCAGCGTAGTGGTAGGCGGATCGGAGCAGTTCTTC.

V gene TRBV5-5 combines with J gene TRBJ2-4; D gene ambiguous. V was shortened by 1 base and J by 1 base, with 6 bases between the two germline ends. CDR1 and CDR2 (germline): SGHKS, YYEKEE (reference sequence). This CDR3 has 14 amino acids. CDR3 nucleotides: TGTGCCAGCAGCTTGTCTGGGGCCAAAAACATTCAGTACTTC. This gives the protein CASSLSGAKNIQYF. The full variable domain, with the rest looked up from reference TRBV5-5 and TRBJ2-4, is DAGVTQSPTHLIKTRGQQVTLRCSPISGHKSVSWYQQVLGQGPQFIFQYYEKEERGRGNFPDRFSARQFPNYSSELNVNALLLGDSALYLCASSLSGAKNIQYFGAGTRLSVL.

This clone was observed once. CDR3 in DNA: TGTGCCAGCAGCCAAATAGGGGGCCAGGGGGAGACCCAGTACTTC. It codes for CASSQIGGQGETQYF. This rearrangement joins TRBV3-1 (or the pseudogene TRBV3-2) to TRBJ2-5; 7 bases fit TRBD1. The CDR3 is made up of 15 amino acids. Germline CDR1 is LGHDT and CDR2 is YNNKEL (reference sequence). V lost 2 bases and J lost 5; bases outside the gene matches: 8.

This sequence joins TRBV25-1 and TRBJ2-5, with 9 bases aligning to TRBD2. This CDR3 spans 13 amino acids. The J segment lost 7 bases and the V segment lost 6 bases, leaving 6 bases of the junction unmatched. CDR1 and CDR2 (germline): MGHDK, SYGVNS. The CDR3 nucleotides are TGTGCCAGCAGGACTAGCGGAGCAGGGACCCAGTACTTC. Protein product: CASRTSGAGTQYF.

The rearrangement uses TRBV5-4 and TRBJ2-5; TRBD2 is a possible D gene (7 bases). The CDR3 spans 14 residues. CDR1 and CDR2 from the germline V gene are SGHNT and YYREEE (reference sequence). V was shortened by 2 bases and J by 5 bases, with 13 bases between the two germline ends. The CDR3 coding sequence is TGTGCCAGCAGCTTCTGGGGGGGCCGGGAGACCCAGTACTTC. Amino acids: CASSFWGGRETQYF.

The V call is TRBV30, the J call TRBJ1-2; 8 nucleotides agree with TRBD1. The CDR3 covers 13 residues. V shed 2 bases and J 8 bases; nucleotides not matched to a gene: 7. Germline lookup yields CDR1 GTSNPN and CDR2 SVGIG (reference sequence). CDR3 DNA sequence: TGTGCCTGGAGTTACGGACAGGGCGGGGGCTACACCTTC. Encoded protein: CAWSYGQGGGYTF.

The chain is built from TRBV28 and TRBJ1-2, with TRBD1 matching 7 bases. Germline CDR1 and CDR2: MDHEN and SYDVKM. CDR3 length: 12 residues. V lost 7 bases to trimming and J lost 4 bases; unmatched junction nucleotides: 3. The CDR3 coding sequence is TGTGCCAGCAACAGGGGAAGCTATGGCTACACCTTC. Translating gives CASNRGSYGYTF.

The V gene is TRBV5-1, the J gene TRBJ2-7; TRBD1 is a possible D gene (6 bases). The germline V and J ends were trimmed by 4 bases and 7 bases, with 24 bases remaining between them. Per germline, CDR1 SGHRS and CDR2 YFSETQ. The CDR3 is made up of 16 amino acids. CDR3 residues: CASSQGRTALRTEQYF. The CDR3 nucleotides are TGCGCCAGCAGCCAGGGACGGACAGCCCTACGTACGGAGCAGTACTTC.

In DNA form, the CDR3 reads TGTGCCAGCATCCGGGACAGGGAGACAGATACGCAGTATTTT. This gives the protein CASIRDRETDTQYF. The chain carries TRBV2 and TRBJ2-3, with 9 nucleotides matching TRBD1. The CDR3 loop spans 14 amino acids. Trimming at V came to 7 bases and at J to 3 bases, leaving 5 bases not matched to a gene. CDR1 is SNHLY and CDR2 is FYNNEI in the germline V gene.

The chain couples TRBV3-1 (or the pseudogene TRBV3-2) to TRBJ2-5; the D gene is possibly TRBD2 (5 bases). CDR3 length: 14 amino acids. Germline V lookup: CDR1 LGHDT, CDR2 YNNKEL (reference sequence). Trimming cost V 5 bases and J 2 bases, with 12 bases left between them. The DNA for the CDR3 is TGTGCCAGCAGCAACGGGGTACGGCAAGAGACCCAGTACTTC. This gives the protein CASSNGVRQETQYF.

This sequence joins TRBV9 and TRBJ2-3; D is unresolved. Trimming cost V 10 bases and J 1 base, with 16 bases left between them. The CDR3 consists of 14 residues. Per germline, CDR1 SGDLS and CDR2 YYNGEE. This chain's CDR3 is CAPQVRSCTDTQYF. CDR3 nucleotides: TGTGCCCCGCAGGTGCGGAGCTGCACAGATACGCAGTATTTT.

The gene calls are TRBV24-1 and TRBJ2-1, with D possibly being TRBD1 (6 bases). Trimming removed 5 bases from V and 1 base from J, with 8 bases in between. The CDR3 covers 14 residues. Germline-derived CDR1 and CDR2 are KGHDR and SFDVKD. In DNA, the CDR3 is TGTGCCACCAGTGTCCAGGGGTCCTACAATGAGCAGTTCTTC. This gives the protein CATSVQGSYNEQFF.

In DNA, the CDR3 is TGTGCCAGCAGCTTGGGTCAGGCGGGTACGGGGGATACGCAGTATTTT. Protein: CASSLGQAGTGDTQYF. The gene calls are TRBV7-9 and TRBJ2-3; possibly TRBD2 for D (5 bases). The CDR3 is 16 amino acids. V was trimmed by 3 bases and J by 6 bases, leaving 19 bases between them. CDR1 and CDR2 (germline): SEHNR, FQNEAQ (reference sequence).

V and J are TRBV7-9 and TRBJ2-3; D gene unclear. V lost 1 base, J lost 2 bases, and 7 bases lay in between. This CDR3 spans 14 amino acids. Germline lookup yields CDR1 SEHNR and CDR2 FQNEAQ (reference sequence). CDR3 nucleotides: TGTGCCAGCAGCTTAGACAGACCCACAGATACGCAGTATTTT. Translation gives CASSLDRPTDTQYF. The complete variable domain, with remaining parts taken from reference TRBV7-9 and TRBJ2-3, reads DTGVSQNPRHKITKRGQNVTFRCDPISEHNRLYWYRQTLGQGPEFLTYFQNEAQLEKSRLLSDRFSAERPKGSFSTLEIQRTEQGDSAMYLCASSLDRPTDTQYFGPGTRLTVL.

This CDR3 reads CASSLGVLAGANEQFF. The CDR3, as DNA: TGTGCCAGCAGCTTGGGTGTACTAGCGGGGGCCAATGAGCAGTTCTTC. This chain links TRBV5-4 with TRBJ2-1; 11 bases match TRBD2. Germline CDR1 SGHNT, CDR2 YYREEE (reference sequence). The CDR3 runs to 16 residues. V shed 0 bases, J shed 6 bases, and the junction held 5 bases outside the gene matches.

V gene TRBV3-1 (or the pseudogene TRBV3-2) combines with J gene TRBJ2-1, with 9 positions matching TRBD1. The germline CDR1 and CDR2 sequences are LGHDT and YNNKEL (reference sequence). The CDR3 is made up of 15 amino acids. Losses at the gene ends were 4 bases for V and 4 bases for J; bases not matched to a gene: 5. The CDR3 loop is CASSPYRGQYNEQFF. The CDR3 nucleotides read TGTGCCAGCAGCCCATACAGGGGGCAGTACAATGAGCAGTTCTTC.